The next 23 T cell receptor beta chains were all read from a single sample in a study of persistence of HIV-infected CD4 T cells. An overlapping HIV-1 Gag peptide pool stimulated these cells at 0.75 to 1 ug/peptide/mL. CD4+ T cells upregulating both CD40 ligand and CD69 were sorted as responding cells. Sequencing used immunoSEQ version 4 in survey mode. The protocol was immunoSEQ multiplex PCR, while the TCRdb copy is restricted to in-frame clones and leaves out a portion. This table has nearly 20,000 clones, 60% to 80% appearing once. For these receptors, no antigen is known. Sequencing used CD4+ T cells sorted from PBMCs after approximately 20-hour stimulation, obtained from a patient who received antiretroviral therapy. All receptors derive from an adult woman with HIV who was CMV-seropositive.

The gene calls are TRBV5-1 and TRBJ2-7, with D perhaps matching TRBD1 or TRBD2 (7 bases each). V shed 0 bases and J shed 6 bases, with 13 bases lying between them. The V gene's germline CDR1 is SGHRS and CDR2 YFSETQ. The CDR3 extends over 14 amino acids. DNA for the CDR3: TGCGCCAGCAGCTTGGATCAGGGGGGGTGCGAGCAGTACTTC. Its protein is CASSLDQGGCEQYF.

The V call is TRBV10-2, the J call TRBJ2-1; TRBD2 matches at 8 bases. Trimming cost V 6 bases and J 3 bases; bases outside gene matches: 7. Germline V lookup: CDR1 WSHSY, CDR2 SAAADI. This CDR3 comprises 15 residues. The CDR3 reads CASRGQSGGYNEQFF. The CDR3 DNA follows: TGCGCCAGCAGAGGGCAAAGCGGGGGCTACAATGAGCAGTTCTTC.

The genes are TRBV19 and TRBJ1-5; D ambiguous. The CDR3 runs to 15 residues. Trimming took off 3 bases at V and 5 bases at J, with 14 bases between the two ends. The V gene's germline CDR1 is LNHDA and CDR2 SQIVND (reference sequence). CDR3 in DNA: TGTGCCAGTAGTATTTCGCGTCAGAGAGATCAGCCCCAGCATTTT. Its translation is CASSISRQRDQPQHF.

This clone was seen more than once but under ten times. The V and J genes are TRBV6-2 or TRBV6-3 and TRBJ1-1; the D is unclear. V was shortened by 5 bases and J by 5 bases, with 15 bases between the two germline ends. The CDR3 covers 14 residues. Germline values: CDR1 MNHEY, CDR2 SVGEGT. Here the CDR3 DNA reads TGTGCCAGCAGTGCCTCTCGTTGGATGACTGAAGCTTTCTTT. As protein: CASSASRWMTEAFF.

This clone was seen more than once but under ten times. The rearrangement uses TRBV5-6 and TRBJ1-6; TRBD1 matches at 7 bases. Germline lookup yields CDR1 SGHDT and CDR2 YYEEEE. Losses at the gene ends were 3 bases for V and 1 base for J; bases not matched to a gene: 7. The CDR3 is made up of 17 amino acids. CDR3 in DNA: TGTGCCAGCAGCTCAATTGACAGGGATTCCTATAATTCACCCCTCCACTTT. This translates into CASSSIDRDSYNSPLHF.

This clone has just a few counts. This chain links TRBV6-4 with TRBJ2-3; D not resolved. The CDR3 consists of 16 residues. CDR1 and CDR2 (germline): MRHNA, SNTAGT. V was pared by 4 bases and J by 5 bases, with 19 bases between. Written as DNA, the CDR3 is TGTGCCAGCAGTGGATTTTGGATAAAGATGGGAGATACGCAGTATTTT. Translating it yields CASSGFWIKMGDTQYF.

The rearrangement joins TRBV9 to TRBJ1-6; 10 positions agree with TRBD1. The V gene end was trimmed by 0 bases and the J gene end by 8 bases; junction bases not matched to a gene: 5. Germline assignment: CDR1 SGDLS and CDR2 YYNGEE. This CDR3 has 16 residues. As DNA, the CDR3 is TGTGCCAGCAGCGTAGTGGGGACAGGGGTCGATTCACCCCTCCACTTT. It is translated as CASSVVGTGVDSPLHF.

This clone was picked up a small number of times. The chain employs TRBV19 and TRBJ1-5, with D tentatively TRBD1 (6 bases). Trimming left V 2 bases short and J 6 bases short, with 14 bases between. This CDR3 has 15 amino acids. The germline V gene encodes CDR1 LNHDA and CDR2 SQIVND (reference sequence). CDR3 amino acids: CASSIRRGAGQPQHF. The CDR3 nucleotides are TGTGCCAGTAGTATAAGGCGGGGGGCAGGTCAGCCCCAGCATTTT.

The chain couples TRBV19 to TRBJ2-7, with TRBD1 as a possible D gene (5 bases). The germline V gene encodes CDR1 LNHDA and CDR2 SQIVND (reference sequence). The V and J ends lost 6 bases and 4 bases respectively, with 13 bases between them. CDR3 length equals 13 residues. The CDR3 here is CASRMTENYEQYF. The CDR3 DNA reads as TGTGCCAGTAGAATGACAGAGAATTACGAGCAGTACTTC.

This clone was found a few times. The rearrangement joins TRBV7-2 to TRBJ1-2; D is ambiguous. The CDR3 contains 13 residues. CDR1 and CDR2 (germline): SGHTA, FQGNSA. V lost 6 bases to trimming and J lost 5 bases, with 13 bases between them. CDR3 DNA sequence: TGTGCCAGCAGTAATGCAGCGCCATATGGCTACACCTTC. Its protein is CASSNAAPYGYTF.

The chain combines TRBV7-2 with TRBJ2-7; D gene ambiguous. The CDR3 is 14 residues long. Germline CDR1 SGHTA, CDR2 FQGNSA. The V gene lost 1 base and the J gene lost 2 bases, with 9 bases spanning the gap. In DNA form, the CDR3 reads TGTGCCAGCAGCTTAGGCGGTAGTGCCTACGAGCAGTACGTC. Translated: CASSLGGSAYEQYV.

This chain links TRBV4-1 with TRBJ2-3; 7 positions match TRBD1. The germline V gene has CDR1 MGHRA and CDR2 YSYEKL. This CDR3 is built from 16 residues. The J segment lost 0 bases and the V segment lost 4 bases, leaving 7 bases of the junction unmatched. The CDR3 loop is CASSPGTETSTDTQYF. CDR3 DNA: TGCGCCAGCAGCCCGGGGACAGAGACAAGCACAGATACGCAGTATTTT.

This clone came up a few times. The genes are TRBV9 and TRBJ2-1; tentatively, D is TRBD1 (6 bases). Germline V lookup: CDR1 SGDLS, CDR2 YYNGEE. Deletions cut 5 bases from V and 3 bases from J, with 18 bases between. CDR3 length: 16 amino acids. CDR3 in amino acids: CASSGIDRRSYNEQFF. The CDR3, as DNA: TGTGCCAGCAGTGGAATCGACAGGCGGAGCTACAATGAGCAGTTCTTC. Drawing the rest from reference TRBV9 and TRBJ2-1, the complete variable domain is DSGVTQTPKHLITATGQRVTLRCSPRSGDLSVYWYQQSLDQGLQFLIQYYNGEERAKGNILERFSAQQFPDLHSELNLSSLELGDSALYFCASSGIDRRSYNEQFFGPGTRLTVL.

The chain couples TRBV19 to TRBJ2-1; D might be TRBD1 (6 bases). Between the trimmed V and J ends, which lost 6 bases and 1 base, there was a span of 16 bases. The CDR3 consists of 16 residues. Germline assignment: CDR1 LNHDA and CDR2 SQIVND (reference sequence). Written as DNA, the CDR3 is TGTGCCAGTAGGAACATCCGGGACAATTCCTACAATGAGCAGTTCTTC. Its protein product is CASRNIRDNSYNEQFF. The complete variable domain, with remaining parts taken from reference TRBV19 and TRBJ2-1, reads DGGITQSPKYLFRKEGQNVTLSCEQNLNHDAMYWYRQDPGQGLRLIYYSQIVNDFQKGDIAEGYSVSREKKESFPLTVTSAQKNPTAFYLCASRNIRDNSYNEQFFGPGTRLTVL.

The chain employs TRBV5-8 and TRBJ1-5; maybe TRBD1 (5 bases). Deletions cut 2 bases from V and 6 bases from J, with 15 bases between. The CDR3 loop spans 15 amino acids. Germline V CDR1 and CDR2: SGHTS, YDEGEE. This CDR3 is CASSFSQGFGQPQHF. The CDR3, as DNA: TGTGCCAGCAGCTTTAGTCAGGGATTCGGTCAGCCCCAGCATTTT.

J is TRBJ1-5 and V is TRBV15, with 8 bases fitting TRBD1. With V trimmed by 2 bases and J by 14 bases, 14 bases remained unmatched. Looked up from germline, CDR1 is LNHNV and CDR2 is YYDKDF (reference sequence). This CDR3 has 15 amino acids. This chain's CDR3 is CATSRPGQGARIKHF. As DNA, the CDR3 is TGTGCCACCAGCAGACCGGGGCAGGGGGCGCGGATTAAGCATTTT.

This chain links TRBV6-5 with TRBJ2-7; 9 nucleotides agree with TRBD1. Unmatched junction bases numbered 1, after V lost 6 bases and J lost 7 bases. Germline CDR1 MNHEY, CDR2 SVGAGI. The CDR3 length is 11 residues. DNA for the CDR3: TGTGCCAGCAGAGACAGGGGGGAGCAGTACGTC. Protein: CASRDRGEQYV.

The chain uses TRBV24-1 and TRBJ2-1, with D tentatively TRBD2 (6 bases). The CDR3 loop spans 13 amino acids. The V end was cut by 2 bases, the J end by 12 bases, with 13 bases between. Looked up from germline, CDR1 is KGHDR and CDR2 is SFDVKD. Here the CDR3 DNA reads TGTGCCACCAGTGATTATATAGCGGAAAGGCAGTTCTTC. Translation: CATSDYIAERQFF.

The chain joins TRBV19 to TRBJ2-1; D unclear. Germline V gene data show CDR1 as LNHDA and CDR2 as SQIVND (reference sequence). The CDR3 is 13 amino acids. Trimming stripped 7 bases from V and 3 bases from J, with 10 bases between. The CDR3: CASTESGYNEQFF. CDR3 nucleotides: TGTGCCAGTACCGAGTCAGGCTACAATGAGCAGTTCTTC.

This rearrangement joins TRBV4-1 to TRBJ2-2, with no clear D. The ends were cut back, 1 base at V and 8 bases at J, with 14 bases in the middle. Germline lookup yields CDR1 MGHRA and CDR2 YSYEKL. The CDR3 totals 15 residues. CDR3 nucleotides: TGCGCCAGCAGCCAAGGGCTAGTAACCTCAGGGGAGCTGTTTTTT. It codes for CASSQGLVTSGELFF.

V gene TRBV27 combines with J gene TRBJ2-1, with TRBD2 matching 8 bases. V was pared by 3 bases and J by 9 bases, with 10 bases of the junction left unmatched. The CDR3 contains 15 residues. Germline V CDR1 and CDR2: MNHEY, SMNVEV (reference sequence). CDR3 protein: CASSFSGAVLSEQFF. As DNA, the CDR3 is TGTGCCAGCAGTTTTAGCGGGGCGGTTCTGAGTGAGCAGTTCTTC.

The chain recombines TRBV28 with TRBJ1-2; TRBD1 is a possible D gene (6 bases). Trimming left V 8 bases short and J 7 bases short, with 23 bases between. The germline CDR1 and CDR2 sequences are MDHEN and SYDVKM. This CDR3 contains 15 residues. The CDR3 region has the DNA TGTGCCAGCGGAACCGGGACAAGGCTTGGGGGTGGCTACACCTTC. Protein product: CASGTGTRLGGGYTF.

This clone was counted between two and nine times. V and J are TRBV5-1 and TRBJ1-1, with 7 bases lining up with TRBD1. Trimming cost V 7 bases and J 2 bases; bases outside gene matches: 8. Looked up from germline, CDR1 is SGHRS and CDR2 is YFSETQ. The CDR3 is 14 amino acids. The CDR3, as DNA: TGCGCCAGCGGAAACAGGGGAGGAAACACTGAAGCTTTCTTT. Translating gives CASGNRGGNTEAFF.